The sample holds many counts of the clone carrying this T cell receptor beta chain. The sample belongs to a study of T cells in Graves' hyperthyroidism and ophthalmopathy. Study in general: Before treatment of any kind, peripheral blood was taken at initial diagnosis.

From RNA transcripts, TCR beta CDR3 regions were amplified. The primer set for the first-round RT-PCR of the TCR CDR3 was HTBI. TCRdb ran MiXCR on the multiplex PCR reads and lists one entry per CDR3 protein. Of around 600,000 distinct CDR3 sequences detected, approximately 15% appear once; the ten largest clones hold roughly 7%. This CDR3 is 11 amino acids long. V was pared by 5 bases and J by 4 bases, with 5 bases between. Germline assignment: CDR1 KGHDR and CDR2 SFDVKD. Those patients with uncontrolled infection, other autoimmune disease, pregnancy or lactation were excluded. Out of roughly 10 ml of fresh peripheral blood came the PBMCs.

The TCR sequence derives from a woman aged 18-29 years with Graves' ophthalmopathy. This chain links TRBV24-1 with TRBJ2-7; D is undetermined. The sequenced sample consisted of blood. The chain's CDR3 is CATSAGYEQYF. The CDR3 region has the DNA TGTGCCACCAGTGCTGGGTACGAGCAGTACTTC.